These T cell receptor beta chains were read from a single sample in a study of cytomegalovirus exposure and HLA in healthy donors. Sequencing used immunoSEQ multiplex PCR; TCRdb keeps in-frame clones, though not all of them. Among 110,000 to 150,000 clones listed, around 84% were seen once. The sample consisted of PBMCs. The receptors shown here come from a boy between 2 and 15 years old in good health and CMV-seronegative. Each CDR3 is given with its conserved first and last residue. The order of the fields is D gene, clone size, V gene, J gene, CDR3 DNA, CDR3 protein. D genes are given only for firm matches. The size entry is marked missing in some rows and otherwise reads once, few, many or a size class.

d_gene: TRBD1; abundance: -; v_gene: TRBV6-1; j_gene: TRBJ1-1; CDR3nt: TGTGCCAGCAGTGAAGCGTGGACAGGGACTGAAGCTTTCTTT; CDR3aa: CASSEAWTGTEAFF
d_gene: -; abundance: -; v_gene: TRBV14; j_gene: TRBJ1-1; CDR3nt: TGTGCCAGCAGCCCACAGGGTCCGTCGGAAGCTTTCTTT; CDR3aa: CASSPQGPSEAFF
d_gene: -; abundance: -; v_gene: TRBV9; j_gene: TRBJ1-4; CDR3nt: TGTGCCAGCAGCGTAGAAGGACTAAACCTAGCTGCTAATGAAAAACTGTTTTTT; CDR3aa: CASSVEGLNLAANEKLFF
d_gene: -; abundance: -; v_gene: TRBV18; j_gene: TRBJ1-5; CDR3nt: TGTGCCAGCTCACCGACCGGTCAGGGCAATCAGCCCCAGCATTTT; CDR3aa: CASSPTGQGNQPQHF
d_gene: -; abundance: -; v_gene: TRBV5-8; j_gene: TRBJ1-3; CDR3nt: TGTGCCAGCAGCTTTACAGGGATTGGCGGAAACACCATATATTTT; CDR3aa: CASSFTGIGGNTIYF
d_gene: TRBD1; abundance: -; v_gene: TRBV10-3; j_gene: TRBJ1-4; CDR3nt: TGTGCCACCGCGCCGGGGACAGGGAGAGTGGTGGGGTCTAATGAAAAACTGTTTTTT; CDR3aa: CATAPGTGRVVGSNEKLFF
d_gene: -; abundance: -; v_gene: TRBV4-3; j_gene: TRBJ2-1; CDR3nt: TGCGCCAGCAGCCAAGTAGATTTAGCGGAGATAGGAACTGAGCAGTTCTTC; CDR3aa: CASSQVDLAEIGTEQFF
d_gene: TRBD2; abundance: -; v_gene: TRBV28; j_gene: TRBJ2-1; CDR3nt: TGTGCCAGCAGTCGGGGGATAGCGGGAAGCTCCTACAATGAGCAGTTCTTC; CDR3aa: CASSRGIAGSSYNEQFF
d_gene: TRBD1; abundance: -; v_gene: TRBV7-3; j_gene: TRBJ2-5; CDR3nt: TGTGCCAGCGCTCTTGGGACAGGGGGCGAGACCCAGTACTTC; CDR3aa: CASALGTGGETQYF
d_gene: -; abundance: -; v_gene: TRBV5-1; j_gene: TRBJ1-1; CDR3nt: TGCGCCAGCAGCTTTTCATCAGGGGCGAACACTGAAGCTTTCTTT; CDR3aa: CASSFSSGANTEAFF
d_gene: TRBD1; abundance: -; v_gene: TRBV4-1; j_gene: TRBJ2-3; CDR3nt: TGCGCCAGCAGCCAACCGGGACAGGGAACAGATACGCAGTATTTT; CDR3aa: CASSQPGQGTDTQYF
d_gene: -; abundance: -; v_gene: TRBV27; j_gene: TRBJ2-7; CDR3nt: TGTGCCAGCAGTTCCAGGTACGAGCAGTACTTC; CDR3aa: CASSSRYEQYF
d_gene: -; abundance: few; v_gene: TRBV9; j_gene: TRBJ2-6; CDR3nt: TGTGCCAGCAGCGGAACCAACAGGGCTAACGGGGCCAACGTCCTGACTTTC; CDR3aa: CASSGTNRANGANVLTF
d_gene: -; abundance: -; v_gene: TRBV30; j_gene: TRBJ2-7; CDR3nt: TGTGCCTGGAGTACCGGGGACGAGCAGTACTTC; CDR3aa: CAWSTGDEQYF
d_gene: -; abundance: -; v_gene: TRBV7-9; j_gene: TRBJ1-1; CDR3nt: TGTGCCAGCAGCTTAGTCCAGGGAAAATCTGATGAAGCTTTCTTT; CDR3aa: CASSLVQGKSDEAFF
d_gene: -; abundance: -; v_gene: TRBV6-5; j_gene: TRBJ1-1; CDR3nt: TGTGCCAGCAGCCACGGGAGGGGCGAAGCTTTCTTT; CDR3aa: CASSHGRGEAFF
d_gene: TRBD1; abundance: -; v_gene: TRBV5-4; j_gene: TRBJ1-4; CDR3nt: TGTGCCAGCAGCACCGGGACAGGGGGTGAAAAACTGTTTTTT; CDR3aa: CASSTGTGGEKLFF